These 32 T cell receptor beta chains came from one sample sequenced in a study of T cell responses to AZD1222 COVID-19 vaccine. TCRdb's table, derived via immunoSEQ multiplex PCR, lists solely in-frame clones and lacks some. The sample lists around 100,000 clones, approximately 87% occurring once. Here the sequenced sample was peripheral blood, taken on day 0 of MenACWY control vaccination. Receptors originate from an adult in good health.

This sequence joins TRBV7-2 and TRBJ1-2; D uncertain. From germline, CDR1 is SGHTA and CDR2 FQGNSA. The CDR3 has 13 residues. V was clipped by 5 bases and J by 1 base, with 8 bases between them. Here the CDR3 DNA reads TGTGCCAGCAGCGTTTCATTTAACTATGGCTACACCTTC. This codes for CASSVSFNYGYTF.

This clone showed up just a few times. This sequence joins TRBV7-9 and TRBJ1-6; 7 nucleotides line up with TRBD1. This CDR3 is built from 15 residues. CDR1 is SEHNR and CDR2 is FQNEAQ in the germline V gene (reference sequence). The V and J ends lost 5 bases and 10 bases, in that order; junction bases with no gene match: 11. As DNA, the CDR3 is TGTGCCAGCAGCGCAAACCGGGACAGTAGGTCACCCCTCCACTTT. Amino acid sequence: CASSANRDSRSPLHF. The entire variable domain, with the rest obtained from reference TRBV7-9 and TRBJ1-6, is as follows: DTGVSQNPRHKITKRGQNVTFRCDPISEHNRLYWYRQTLGQGPEFLTYFQNEAQLEKSRLLSDRFSAERPKGSFSTLEIQRTEQGDSAMYLCASSANRDSRSPLHFGNGTRLTVT.

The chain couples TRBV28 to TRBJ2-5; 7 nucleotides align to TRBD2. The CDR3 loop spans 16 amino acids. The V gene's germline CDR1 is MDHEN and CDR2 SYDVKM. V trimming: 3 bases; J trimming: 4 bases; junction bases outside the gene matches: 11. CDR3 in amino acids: CASSLKGLGLRETQYF. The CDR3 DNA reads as TGTGCCAGCAGTTTGAAAGGACTAGGGTTACGAGAGACCCAGTACTTC.

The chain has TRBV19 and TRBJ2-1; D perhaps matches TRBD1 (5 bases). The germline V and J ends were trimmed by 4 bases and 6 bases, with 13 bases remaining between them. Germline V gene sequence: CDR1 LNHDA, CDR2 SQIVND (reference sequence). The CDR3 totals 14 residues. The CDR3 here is CASSRGLNFNEQFF. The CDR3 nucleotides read TGTGCCAGTAGTAGGGGCCTAAACTTCAATGAGCAGTTCTTC.

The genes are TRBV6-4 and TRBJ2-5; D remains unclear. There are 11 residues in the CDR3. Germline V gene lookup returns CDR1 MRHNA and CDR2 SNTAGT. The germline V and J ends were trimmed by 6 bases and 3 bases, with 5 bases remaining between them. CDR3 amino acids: CASSQKETQYF. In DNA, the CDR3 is TGTGCCAGCAGCCAAAAAGAGACCCAGTACTTC.

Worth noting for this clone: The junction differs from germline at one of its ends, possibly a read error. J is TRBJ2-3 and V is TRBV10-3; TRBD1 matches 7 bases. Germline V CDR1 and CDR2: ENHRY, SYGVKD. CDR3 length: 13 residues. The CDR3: CAFREGGRDTQYF. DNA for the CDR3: TGTGCCTTCAGGGAAGGGGGCCGAGATACGCAGTATTTT.

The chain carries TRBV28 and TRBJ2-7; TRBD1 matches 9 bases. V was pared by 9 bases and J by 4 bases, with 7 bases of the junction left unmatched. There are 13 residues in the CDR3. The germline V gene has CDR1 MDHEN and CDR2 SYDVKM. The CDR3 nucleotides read TGTGCCAGTCTACAGGGGGCGGTTTACGAGCAGTACTTC. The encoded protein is CASLQGAVYEQYF.

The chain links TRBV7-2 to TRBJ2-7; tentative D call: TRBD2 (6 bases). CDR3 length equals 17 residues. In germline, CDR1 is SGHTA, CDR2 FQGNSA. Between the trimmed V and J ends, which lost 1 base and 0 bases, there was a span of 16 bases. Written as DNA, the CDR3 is TGTGCCAGCAGCTTAGGAGGGGCCGGGAGCCCCTCCTACGAGCAGTACTTC. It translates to CASSLGGAGSPSYEQYF.

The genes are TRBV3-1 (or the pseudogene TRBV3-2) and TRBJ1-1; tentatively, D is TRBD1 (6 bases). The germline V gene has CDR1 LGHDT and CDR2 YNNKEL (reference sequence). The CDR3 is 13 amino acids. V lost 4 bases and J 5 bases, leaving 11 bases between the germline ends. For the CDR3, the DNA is TGTGCCAGCAGCCGAGGGGGAAGAACTGAAGCTTTCTTT. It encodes CASSRGGRTEAFF.

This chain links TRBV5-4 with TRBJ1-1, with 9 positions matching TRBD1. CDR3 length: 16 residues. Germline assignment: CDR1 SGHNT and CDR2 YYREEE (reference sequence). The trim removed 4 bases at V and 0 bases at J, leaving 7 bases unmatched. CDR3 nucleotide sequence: TGTGCCAGCAGCGGGGGACAGGGATACCTGAACACTGAAGCTTTCTTT. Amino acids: CASSGGQGYLNTEAFF.

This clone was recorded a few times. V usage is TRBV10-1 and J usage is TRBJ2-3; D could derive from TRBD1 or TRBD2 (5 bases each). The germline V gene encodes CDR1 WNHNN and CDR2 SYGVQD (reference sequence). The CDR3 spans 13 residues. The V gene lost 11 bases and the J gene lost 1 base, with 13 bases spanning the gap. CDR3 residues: CASGGSGTDTQYF. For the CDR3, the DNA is TGCGCCTCTGGGGGTAGCGGCACAGATACGCAGTATTTT.

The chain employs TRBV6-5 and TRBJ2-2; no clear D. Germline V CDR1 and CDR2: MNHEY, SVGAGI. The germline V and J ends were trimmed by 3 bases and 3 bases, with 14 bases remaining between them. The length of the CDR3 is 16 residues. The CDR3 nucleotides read TGTGCCAGCAGTTATCACCGAAACCGGGACACCGGGGAGCTGTTTTTT. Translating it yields CASSYHRNRDTGELFF.

The DNA for the CDR3 is TGCGCCAGCAGCCAAGATCGGGGGCTAGAGGGGGCCGAGACCCAGTACTTC. Its protein product is CASSQDRGLEGAETQYF. The rearrangement links TRBV4-1 to TRBJ2-5, with TRBD1 as a possible D gene (7 bases). Germline assignment: CDR1 MGHRA and CDR2 YSYEKL. V lost 0 bases and J 5 bases, leaving 19 bases between the germline ends. CDR3 size: 17 residues.

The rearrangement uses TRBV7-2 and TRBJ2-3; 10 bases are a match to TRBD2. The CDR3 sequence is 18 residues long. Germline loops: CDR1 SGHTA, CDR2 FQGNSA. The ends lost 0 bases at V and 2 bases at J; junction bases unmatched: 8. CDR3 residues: CASSLAFPSGGTTDTQYF. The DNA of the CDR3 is TGTGCCAGCAGCTTAGCGTTCCCTAGCGGGGGTACCACAGATACGCAGTATTTT.

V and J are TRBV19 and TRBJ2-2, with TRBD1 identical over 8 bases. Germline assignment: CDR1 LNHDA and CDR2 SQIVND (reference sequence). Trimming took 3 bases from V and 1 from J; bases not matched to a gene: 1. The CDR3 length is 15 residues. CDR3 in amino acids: CASSIGTGNTGELFF. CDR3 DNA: TGTGCCAGTAGTATCGGGACAGGGAACACCGGGGAGCTGTTTTTT.

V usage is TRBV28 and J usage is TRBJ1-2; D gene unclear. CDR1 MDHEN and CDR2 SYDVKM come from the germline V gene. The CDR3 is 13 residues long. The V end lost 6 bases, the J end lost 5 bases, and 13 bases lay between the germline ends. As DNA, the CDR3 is TGTGCCAGCAGACTACCGACCGGGTATGGCTACACCTTC. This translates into CASRLPTGYGYTF.

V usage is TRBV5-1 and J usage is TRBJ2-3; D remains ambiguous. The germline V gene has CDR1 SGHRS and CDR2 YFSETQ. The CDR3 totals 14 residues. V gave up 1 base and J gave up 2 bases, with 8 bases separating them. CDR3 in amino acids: CASSLQAYTDTQYF. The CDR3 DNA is TGCGCCAGCAGCTTGCAGGCTTACACAGATACGCAGTATTTT.

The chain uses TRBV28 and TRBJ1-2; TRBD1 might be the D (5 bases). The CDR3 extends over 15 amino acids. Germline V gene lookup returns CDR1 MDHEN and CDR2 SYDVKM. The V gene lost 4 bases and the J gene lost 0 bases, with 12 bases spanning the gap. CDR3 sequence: CASSSLGGANYGYTF. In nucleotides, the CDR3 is TGTGCCAGCAGTTCCCTCGGGGGGGCTAACTATGGCTACACCTTC.

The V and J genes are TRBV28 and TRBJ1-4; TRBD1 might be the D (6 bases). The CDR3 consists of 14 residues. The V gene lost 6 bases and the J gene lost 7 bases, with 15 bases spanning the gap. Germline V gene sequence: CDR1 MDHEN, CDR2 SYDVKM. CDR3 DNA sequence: TGTGCCAGCAGCCCGAGGGGGAGTGCTGAAAAACTGTTTTTT. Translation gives CASSPRGSAEKLFF.

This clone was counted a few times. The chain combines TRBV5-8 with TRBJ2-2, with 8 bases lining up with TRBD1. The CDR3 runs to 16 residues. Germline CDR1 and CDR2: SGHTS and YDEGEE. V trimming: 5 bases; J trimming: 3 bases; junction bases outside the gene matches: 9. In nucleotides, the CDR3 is TGTGCCAGCAGATCCGACAGGGGATATTACACCGGGGAGCTGTTTTTT. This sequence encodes CASRSDRGYYTGELFF.

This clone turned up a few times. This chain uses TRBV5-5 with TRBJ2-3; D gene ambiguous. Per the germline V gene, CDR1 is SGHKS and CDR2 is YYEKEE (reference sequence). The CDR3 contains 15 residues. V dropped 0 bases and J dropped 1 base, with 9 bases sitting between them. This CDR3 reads CASSLGGRGTDTQYF. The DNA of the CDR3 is TGTGCCAGCAGCTTGGGCGGTCGTGGCACAGATACGCAGTATTTT.

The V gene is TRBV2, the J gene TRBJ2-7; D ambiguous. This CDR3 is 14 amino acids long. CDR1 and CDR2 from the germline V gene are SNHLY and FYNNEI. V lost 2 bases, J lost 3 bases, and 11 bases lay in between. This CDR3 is CASSERASYYEQYF. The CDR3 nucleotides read TGTGCCAGCAGTGAAAGGGCAAGTTACTACGAGCAGTACTTC.

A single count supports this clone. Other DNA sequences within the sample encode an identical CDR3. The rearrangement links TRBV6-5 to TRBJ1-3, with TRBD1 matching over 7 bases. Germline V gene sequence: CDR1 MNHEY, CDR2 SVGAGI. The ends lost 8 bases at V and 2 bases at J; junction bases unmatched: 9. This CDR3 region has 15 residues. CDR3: CASSLTGATGNTIYF. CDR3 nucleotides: TGTGCCAGCTCCCTTACAGGGGCCACTGGAAACACCATATATTTT.

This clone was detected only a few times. Here the CDR3 DNA reads TGTGCCAGCAGCTCGAGGGACAATCGGCAGCCCCAGCATTTT. This encodes CASSSRDNRQPQHF. The genes are TRBV7-8 and TRBJ1-5; D possibly corresponds to TRBD1 (6 bases). V was trimmed by 4 bases and J by 7 bases, leaving 14 bases between them. This CDR3 has 14 residues. Germline CDR1 and CDR2: SGHVS and FQNEAQ.

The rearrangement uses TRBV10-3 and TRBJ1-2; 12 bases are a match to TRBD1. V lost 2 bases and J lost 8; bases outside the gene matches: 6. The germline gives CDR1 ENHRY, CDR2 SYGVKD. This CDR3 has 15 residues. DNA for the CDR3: TGTGCCATCAGTGAGCCGGGACAGGGGGCCGGGGGCTACACCTTC. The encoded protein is CAISEPGQGAGGYTF.

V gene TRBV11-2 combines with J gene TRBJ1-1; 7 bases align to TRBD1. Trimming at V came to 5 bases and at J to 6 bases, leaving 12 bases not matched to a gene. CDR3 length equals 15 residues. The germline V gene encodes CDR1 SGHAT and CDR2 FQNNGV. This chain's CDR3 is CASSERQGGPAEAFF. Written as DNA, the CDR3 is TGTGCCAGCAGCGAGAGACAGGGAGGGCCCGCTGAAGCTTTCTTT.

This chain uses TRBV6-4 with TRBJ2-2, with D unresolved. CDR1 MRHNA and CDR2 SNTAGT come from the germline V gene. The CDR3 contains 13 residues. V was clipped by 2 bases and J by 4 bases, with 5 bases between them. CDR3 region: CASSDLLTGELFF. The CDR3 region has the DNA TGTGCCAGCAGTGACCTTCTCACCGGGGAGCTGTTTTTT.

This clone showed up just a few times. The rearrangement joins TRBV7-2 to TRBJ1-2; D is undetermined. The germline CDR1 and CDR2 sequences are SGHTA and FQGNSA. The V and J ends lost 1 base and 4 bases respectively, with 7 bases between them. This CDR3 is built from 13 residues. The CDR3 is CASSLEGIYGYTF. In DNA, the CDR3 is TGTGCCAGCAGCTTAGAAGGTATCTATGGCTACACCTTC.

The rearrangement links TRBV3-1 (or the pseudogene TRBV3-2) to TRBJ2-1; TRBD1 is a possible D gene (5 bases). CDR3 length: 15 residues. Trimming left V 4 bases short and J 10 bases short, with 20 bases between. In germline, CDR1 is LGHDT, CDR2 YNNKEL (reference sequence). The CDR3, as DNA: TGTGCCAGCAGCCGCGAACACTATAGGGGATGGGAGCAGTTCTTC. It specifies CASSREHYRGWEQFF.

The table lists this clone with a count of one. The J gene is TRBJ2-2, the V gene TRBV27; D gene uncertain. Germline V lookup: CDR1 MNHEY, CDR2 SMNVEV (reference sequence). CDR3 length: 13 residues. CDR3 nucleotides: TGTGCAGCAGGATCCCCGAGGAGCGGGGAGCTGTTTTTT. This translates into CAAGSPRSGELFF.

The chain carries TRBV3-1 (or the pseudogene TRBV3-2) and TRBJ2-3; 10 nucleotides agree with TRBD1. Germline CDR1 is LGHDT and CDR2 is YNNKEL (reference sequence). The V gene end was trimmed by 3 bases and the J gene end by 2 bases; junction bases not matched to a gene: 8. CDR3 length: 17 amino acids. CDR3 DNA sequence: TGTGCCAGCAGCCAGCGTACCGGGACAGGGGTCACAGATACGCAGTATTTT. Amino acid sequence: CASSQRTGTGVTDTQYF.

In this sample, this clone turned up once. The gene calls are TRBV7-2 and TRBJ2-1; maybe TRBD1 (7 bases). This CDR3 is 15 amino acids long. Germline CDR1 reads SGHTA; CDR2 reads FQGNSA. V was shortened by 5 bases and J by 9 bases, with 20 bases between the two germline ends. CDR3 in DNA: TGTGCCAGCAGCCCCCGACAGGGAGGTTGGGCTGAGCAGTTCTTC. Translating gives CASSPRQGGWAEQFF.